Listed here is a single T cell receptor (beta chain). Antigen specificity is unknown. These data originate in a study of CD8+ T cells in alopecia areata. Study observations and caveats: Relative to mice, TCR sharing across patients was less clear, a difference possibly HLA-related. Sequences from scalp samples also cover resident alphabeta T cells of normal skin. More clonal than normal scalp was lesional scalp, particularly alopecia totalis/universalis.

It was cDNA, reverse transcribed from extracted RNA, that served as the sequencing template. Libraries were prepared by immunoSEQ multiplex PCR; TCRdb keeps only in-frame clonotypes and omits some of them. The table has 2,500 or so clones, nearly 70% seen once. V gave up 4 bases and J gave up 0 bases, with 11 bases separating them. Germline lookup yields CDR1 SQVTM and CDR2 ANQGSEA. The CDR3 runs 14 residues. The origin of this receptor is a human donor in good health. What was sequenced was skin. The genes are TRBV29-1 and TRBJ2-3; D might be TRBD2 (6 bases). The CDR3 here is CSVGAGTSTDTQYF. The CDR3 bases are TGCAGCGTTGGGGCCGGGACTAGCACAGATACGCAGTATTTT.